This TCR beta chain appears in the sequencing data of a study of blood T cell repertoires in COVID-19 (dated by TCRdb to the early 2020s). Regarding the study in general: Collaborator samples came from the United States, Italy and Spain and covered acute and convalescent phases of COVID-19. A de-identified subject ID, COVID-19 status, age in years and sex were almost always included in the sample metadata. The repertoires were released in a freely available public database intended as a resource for research on the immune response to SARS-CoV-2. The samples were drawn from two sources: the first 160 participants of the ongoing ImmuneRACE study, and 1,200 or so subjects contributed by 6 global collaborators. The prospective study material was composed of cDNA or gDNA derived from T cells, B-cell-depleted T cells, or PBMCs. Where available, HLA class I and class II types were obtained from metadata supplied by the sample provider rather than from assay-based typing. Deeply sampled blood TCRbeta repertoires from subjects exposed to, actively infected with, or recovered from COVID-19 were included in the dataset. Summary of the overall study and its limitations: The amount of clinical and demographic metadata varied by source and participant and was provided uncurated.

Concerning this clone itself: The clone's antigen remains unknown. There are no base qualities to consult, and no much larger clone falls within one base.

TCRbeta CDR3 regions were amplified from genomic DNA using the immunoSEQ Assay, a bias-controlled multiplex PCR. In the authors' own workflow: The number of nucleated cells in each sample was estimated from the amplification of reference gene primers within the assay. To quantify the absolute abundance of each unique TCRbeta CDR3 rearrangement, sequence reads were collapsed and filtered. Productive Simpson clonality was computed per sample as the square root of Simpson's diversity index over productive rearrangements. The immuneACCESS repertoire file appears here via TCRdb, limited to in-frame rearrangements. These files lack a portion of the clones; in checked studies, under half of the deficit traces to unresolved V genes, and the cause of the others is not known. V and J calls and clone size come straight from that table; D and trimming were deduced from the DNA. This sample has approximately 52,000 clones in its table, and roughly nine tenths of those were observed once. Nearly 5% of the sample is taken by the ten largest.

The collaborating institutions used their own protocols to collect whole blood in K2EDTA tubes. For TCRbeta analysis, collaborators shipped samples as frozen whole blood, isolated PBMCs, or DNA extracted from either of those sample types. The receptor was derived from a man aged 55 to 70 with active COVID-19. The sample comprised peripheral blood.

The nucleotide sequence is given as TGTGCCAGCAGCTTAGCCACCTACTTGGATGAGCAGTTCTTC. Its translation reads: CASSLATYLDEQFF. The rearranged segments are TRBV7-9 and TRBJ2-1; no confident D gene assignment can be made. Inclusive of the bounding cysteine and phenylalanine, the CDR3 is 14 residues long. Only the CDR3 part of the read is kept: 42 bases, read in frame from the first base. V loses 0 bases, J loses 8 bases, and the germline ends lie 11 bases apart. From a lookup of the germline V gene (reference sequence), CDR1 and CDR2 are SEHNR and FQNEAQ. The reference TRBV7-9 and TRBJ2-1 proteins fill in what lies around the CDR3, so the full variable domain reads DTGVSQNPRHKITKRGQNVTFRCDPISEHNRLYWYRQTLGQGPEFLTYFQNEAQLEKSRLLSDRFSAERPKGSFSTLEIQRTEQGDSAMYLCASSLATYLDEQFFGPGTRLTVL.